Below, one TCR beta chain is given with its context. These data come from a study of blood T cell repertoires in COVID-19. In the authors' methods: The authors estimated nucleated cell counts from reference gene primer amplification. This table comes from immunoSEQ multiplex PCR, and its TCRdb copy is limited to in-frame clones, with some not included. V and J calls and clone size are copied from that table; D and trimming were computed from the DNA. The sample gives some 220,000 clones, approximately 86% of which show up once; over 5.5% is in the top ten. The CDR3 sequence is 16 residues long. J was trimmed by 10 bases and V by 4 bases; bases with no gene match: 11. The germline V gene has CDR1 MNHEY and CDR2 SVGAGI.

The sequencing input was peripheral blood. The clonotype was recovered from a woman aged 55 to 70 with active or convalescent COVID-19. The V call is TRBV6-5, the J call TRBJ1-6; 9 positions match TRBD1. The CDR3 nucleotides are TGTGCCAGCAGTTTAAGAGGACAGGGGCCGAGGTCACCCCTCCACTTT. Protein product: CASSLRGQGPRSPLHF.